This T cell receptor (beta chain) was captured in a study of blood T cell repertoires in COVID-19. Overall study context: There were acute and convalescent COVID-19 samples, and they came from the United States, Italy and Spain.

This clone was seen only once. The repertoire was sequenced with immunoSEQ multiplex PCR; TCRdb's copy has only in-frame clones and lacks some. The data contain about 62,000 clones, 80% to 90% of them singletons. CDR3 size: 12 residues. Trimming shortened V by 2 bases and J by 7 bases, and 7 bases separated the two germline ends. Per germline, CDR1 MNHNS and CDR2 SASEGT. The sequencing sample was made of peripheral blood. This receptor was obtained from a woman of 80 years or more with acute or convalescent COVID-19. This sequence joins TRBV6-1 and TRBJ2-3; D may be TRBD2 (5 bases). In DNA, the CDR3 is TGTGCCAGCAGTGAAAACGGGAATACGCAGTATTTT. Residues: CASSENGNTQYF.